These T cell receptor beta chains were read from a single sample in a study of T-cell reconstitution after alpha-beta-depleted transplantation in children. Via MiXCR, TCRdb re-called the PCR reads, giving one row per CDR3 protein. The sample carries fewer than 95,000 distinct CDR3 sequences, 12% recorded once. Sequencing used PBMCs from the stem cell graft donor, obtained from the stem cell graft. The receptor set was obtained from a human donor who donated a stem cell graft to a child with inherited bone marrow failure. CDR3s include the opening cysteine and the closing phenylalanine or tryptophan. Each record gives: D gene, J gene, V gene, clone size, CDR3 DNA, CDR3 protein. D genes are given only for firm matches. Clone size is given as once, few, many or a size class.

NA | TRBJ1-1 | TRBV20-1 | many | TGCAGTGCCCGGGATCTGAACACTGAAGCTTTCTTT | CSARDLNTEAFF
NA | TRBJ1-5 | TRBV24-1 | many | TGTGCCACCAGTGATTTCTTCGGTCAGCCCCAGCATTTT | CATSDFFGQPQHF
NA | TRBJ1-2 | TRBV2 | many | TGTGCCCTCGACCTCGCTGGTGGCTACACCTTC | CALDLAGGYTF
TRBD2 | TRBJ2-7 | TRBV5-1 | many | TGCGCCAGCAGCGCCCCGGGACTAGGGGACGAGCAGTACTTC | CASSAPGLGDEQYF
NA | TRBJ1-1 | TRBV20-1 | many | TGCAGTGCTAGATGGGGTAGTGAAGCTTTCTTT | CSARWGSEAFF
TRBD2 | TRBJ2-3 | TRBV5-1 | many | TGCGCCAGCAGCAGAATTAGCGGGAGCACAGATACGCAGTATTTT | CASSRISGSTDTQYF
NA | TRBJ2-3 | TRBV20-1 | many | TGCAGTGCCTCCGCGATCACAGATACGCAGTATTTT | CSASAITDTQYF
NA | TRBJ1-2 | TRBV5-1 | many | TGCGCCAGCAGCTTGGCCGGGAGTAACTATGGCTACACCTTC | CASSLAGSNYGYTF
TRBD1 | TRBJ2-7 | TRBV5-1 | many | TGCGCCAGCAGCTGGAGTCAGGGGGCCTACGAGCAGTACTTC | CASSWSQGAYEQYF
NA | TRBJ2-3 | TRBV4-2 | many | TGTGCCAGCAGCCAAGGGCTTGTCGGCACAGATACGCAGTATTTT | CASSQGLVGTDTQYF
NA | TRBJ2-2 | TRBV7-2 | few | TGTGCCAGCACCCCGGACAGGAACACCGGGGAGCTGTTTTTT | CASTPDRNTGELFF
NA | TRBJ2-1 | TRBV2 | many | TGTGCCAGCATTGGACGAAGCTCCTACAATGAGCAGTTCTTC | CASIGRSSYNEQFF
NA | TRBJ2-1 | TRBV3-1 | few | TGTGCCAGCAGCCAAGATCTCGTAGCTGGGGGCCACAATGAGCAGTTCTTC | CASSQDLVAGGHNEQFF
NA | TRBJ2-7 | TRBV7-9 | many | TGTGCCAGCAGCTCCCGACTGCGGTACTACGAGCAGTACTTC | CASSSRLRYYEQYF
TRBD1 | TRBJ1-2 | TRBV12-3/TRBV12-4 | many | TGTGCCAGCAGTTTATCCAGCTCGACAGGGACCTATGGCTACACCTTC | CASSLSSSTGTYGYTF
TRBD1 | TRBJ1-1 | TRBV11-2 | many | TGTGCCAGCAGCTCTAAGGGGGGGGACAGGGGGTACCTTTTCTTT | CASSSKGGDRGYLFF